This record concerns one TCR beta chain sequence. TCRdb keeps only in-frame clones here, not all; method: immunoSEQ multiplex PCR. This specimen shows under 200,000 clones; the ten leading clones hold roughly 2%. This entry belongs to a study of control samples from healthy donors and cancer patients. The sequence derives from a woman aged 25 to 39 in good health. Sequencing was done on a sample of blood.

The chain's CDR3 is CASSSLGGSNQPQHF. The CDR3 coding sequence is TGTGCCAGCTCTTCCCTCGGGGGTAGCAATCAGCCCCAGCATTTT. The rearrangement uses TRBV28 and TRBJ1-5; possible D gene TRBD1, 5 bases. Germline CDR1 is MDHEN and CDR2 is SYDVKM. Trimming left V 8 bases short and J 0 bases short, with 14 bases between. CDR3 length: 15 amino acids.